Included here is one TCR beta chain sequence, with context. The antigen remains undetermined. The data belong to a study of T-cell reconstitution after alpha-beta-depleted transplantation in children. Study conclusions and caveats: Newly generated T cells supplied most T-cell counts and diversity one year post-transplant. Reportedly, only several hundred clones from non-depleted graft cells drove alpha-beta T-cell counts at about two months. In some patients, recipient T cells and intrathymic progenitors surviving conditioning explained high day-60 diversity.

Unique molecular identifiers were incorporated into the prepared TCRbeta library. TCRdb ran MiXCR on the PCR reads and lists one entry per CDR3 protein. The profile shows 450,000 to 600,000 distinct CDR3 sequences, 10% to 15% of them singletons. This CDR3 contains 16 residues. The ends lost 0 bases at V and 3 bases at J; junction bases unmatched: 5. Germline lookup yields CDR1 LGHDT and CDR2 YNNKEL (reference sequence). This specimen was PBMCs, mostly from graft donor cells, taken 360 days after TCRalphabeta/CD19-depleted stem cell transplant. The J gene is TRBJ2-1, the V gene TRBV3-1; 7 bases line up with TRBD2. This clonotype originated in a male patient aged 10-17 years who had a stem cell transplant for acute myeloid leukemia, so the T cells may come from the graft donor. For the CDR3, the DNA is TGTGCCAGCAGCCAAGACGGGACGGGAGGCTACAATGAGCAGTTCTTC. Translated, it gives CASSQDGTGGYNEQFF.